This passage covers 23 T cell receptor beta chains from one sample sequenced in a study of blood T cell repertoires in COVID-19. TCRdb's table, derived via immunoSEQ multiplex PCR, lists solely in-frame clones and lacks some. There are approximately 30,000 clones in the sample; over 75% occur only once, and approximately 16% lies in the top ten. Sequencing was carried out using peripheral blood. The origin of the receptors is a human donor with active COVID-19. The donor label of this sample is uncertain.

The genes are TRBV11-2 and TRBJ2-7; 8 bases fit TRBD2. Germline values: CDR1 SGHAT, CDR2 FQNNGV. The CDR3 is 16 amino acids. The ends lost 1 base at V and 0 bases at J; junction bases unmatched: 5. DNA of the CDR3: TGTGCCAGCAGCTTAGGTACTAGCGGCAGCTCCTACGAGCAGTACTTC. This codes for CASSLGTSGSSYEQYF.

The chain carries TRBV30 and TRBJ2-2, with D perhaps TRBD2 (6 bases). CDR3 length equals 17 residues. Per the germline V gene, CDR1 is GTSNPN and CDR2 is SVGIG (reference sequence). V shed 0 bases and J shed 0 bases, with 14 bases lying between them. DNA for the CDR3: TGTGCCTGGAGTGTACGTATGCGGGATCCGAACACCGGGGAGCTGTTTTTT. This sequence encodes CAWSVRMRDPNTGELFF. Using reference TRBV30 and TRBJ2-2 for the parts outside the CDR3, the full variable domain is SQTIHQWPATLVQPVGSPLSLECTVEGTSNPNLYWYRQAAGRGLQLLFYSVGIGQISSEVPQNLSASRPQDRQFILSSKKLLLSDSGFYLCAWSVRMRDPNTGELFFGEGSRLTVL.

This sequence joins TRBV7-6 and TRBJ1-3; D gene ambiguous. The CDR3 consists of 17 residues. Germline-derived CDR1 and CDR2 are SGHVS and FNYEAQ. V gave up 2 bases and J gave up 4 bases, with 18 bases separating them. The CDR3: CASSLTRLAGSGNTIYF. The CDR3 nucleotides are TGTGCCAGCAGCTTAACCCGCCTCGCCGGTTCAGGAAACACCATATATTTT.

The chain recombines TRBV27 with TRBJ1-1, with D perhaps matching TRBD1 (6 bases). Trimming stripped 0 bases from V and 10 bases from J, with 12 bases between. The CDR3 extends over 13 amino acids. Germline V gene data show CDR1 as MNHEY and CDR2 as SMNVEV (reference sequence). The CDR3 sequence is CASSLSRQVRAFF. As DNA, the CDR3 is TGTGCCAGCAGTTTATCTCGACAGGTTAGAGCTTTCTTT.

The genes are TRBV11-2 and TRBJ2-7; tentative D call: TRBD1 (6 bases). The CDR3 sequence is 14 residues long. V was trimmed by 2 bases and J by 6 bases, leaving 14 bases between them. The germline V gene encodes CDR1 SGHAT and CDR2 FQNNGV. As DNA, the CDR3 is TGTGCCAGCAGCTTAACCGGACAGAAAGTCGAGCAGTACTTC. It encodes CASSLTGQKVEQYF.

The chain couples TRBV30 to TRBJ1-2, with D tentatively TRBD1 (6 bases). The germline V gene has CDR1 GTSNPN and CDR2 SVGIG (reference sequence). The CDR3 is 12 residues long. V shed 5 bases and J shed 3 bases, with 10 bases lying between them. CDR3 DNA: TGTGCCTGGGAGGACAGCTACTATGGCTACACCTTC. This codes for CAWEDSYYGYTF.

The chain carries TRBV9 and TRBJ2-7; maybe TRBD1 (6 bases). V lost 4 bases and J 6 bases, leaving 17 bases between the germline ends. Germline lookup yields CDR1 SGDLS and CDR2 YYNGEE. The CDR3 length is 14 residues. The CDR3 reads CASSPTTGKAEQYF. CDR3 in DNA: TGTGCCAGCAGCCCCACCACAGGGAAGGCCGAGCAGTACTTC. Supplemented by reference TRBV9 and TRBJ2-7, the full variable domain reads DSGVTQTPKHLITATGQRVTLRCSPRSGDLSVYWYQQSLDQGLQFLIQYYNGEERAKGNILERFSAQQFPDLHSELNLSSLELGDSALYFCASSPTTGKAEQYFGPGTRLTVT.

The rearrangement joins TRBV6-5 to TRBJ2-7; tentative D call: TRBD1 (6 bases). The CDR3 length is 14 residues. Trimming took 8 bases from V and 0 from J, leaving 14 bases between them. Germline values: CDR1 MNHEY, CDR2 SVGAGI. This CDR3 reads CASGGQWYSYEQYF. The CDR3 DNA sequence: TGTGCCAGCGGAGGACAGTGGTACTCCTACGAGCAGTACTTC.

This chain uses TRBV5-8 with TRBJ2-7; TRBD1 aligns across 11 bases. CDR1 is SGHTS and CDR2 is YDEGEE in the germline V gene. The CDR3 has 15 residues. J gave up 4 bases and V 0 bases, and 3 bases lay outside the gene matches. CDR3 residues: CASSLEGQGEYEQYF. The CDR3 nucleotides are TGTGCCAGCAGCTTGGAGGGACAGGGGGAATACGAGCAGTACTTC.

A single count supports this clone. The chain recombines TRBV19 with TRBJ2-1; the match to TRBD2 covers 13 bases. Germline V lookup: CDR1 LNHDA, CDR2 SQIVND (reference sequence). V gave up 3 bases and J gave up 0 bases; unmatched junction bases: 5. There are 18 residues in the CDR3. The CDR3 spells CASSMGLAGSSSYNEQFF. Here the CDR3 DNA reads TGTGCCAGTAGTATGGGACTAGCGGGGAGCAGCTCCTACAATGAGCAGTTCTTC.

This chain connects TRBV5-1 to TRBJ1-3, with a possible D match to TRBD1 (6 bases). Per germline, CDR1 SGHRS and CDR2 YFSETQ. The germline V and J ends were trimmed by 1 base and 2 bases, with 10 bases remaining between them. The CDR3 is made up of 15 amino acids. This CDR3 is CASSLSQGTGNTIYF. The DNA of the CDR3 is TGCGCCAGCAGCTTGAGCCAGGGGACTGGAAACACCATATATTTT.

J is TRBJ1-2 and V is TRBV3-1 (or the pseudogene TRBV3-2); tentative D call: TRBD1 (5 bases). Germline V gives CDR1 LGHDT, CDR2 YNNKEL (reference sequence). The CDR3 is 14 residues long. V lost 1 base to trimming and J lost 8 bases, with 14 bases between them. The CDR3 loop reads CASSQGGRKDGYTF. CDR3 bases: TGTGCCAGCAGCCAAGGGGGCAGGAAGGACGGCTACACCTTC.

This clone was detected once. The rearrangement links TRBV19 to TRBJ2-5; 13 nucleotides align to TRBD2. This CDR3 contains 16 residues. The V segment lost 1 base and the J segment 5 bases; nucleotides outside the gene matches: 4. Germline CDR1 LNHDA, CDR2 SQIVND (reference sequence). CDR3 amino acids: CASSIGLAGGVETQYF. The DNA for the CDR3 is TGTGCCAGTAGTATAGGACTAGCGGGAGGTGTGGAGACCCAGTACTTC.

The CDR3 sequence: CASSGGTDKQETQYF. The CDR3 bases are TGTGCCAGCAGCGGCGGGACAGACAAACAAGAGACCCAGTACTTC. V usage is TRBV5-4 and J usage is TRBJ2-5, with D maybe TRBD1 (7 bases). This CDR3 is built from 15 residues. Germline assignment: CDR1 SGHNT and CDR2 YYREEE (reference sequence). The V end lost 4 bases, the J end lost 2 bases, and 15 bases lay between the germline ends.

The rearrangement uses TRBV4-1 and TRBJ1-5, with D tentatively TRBD1 (6 bases). Germline-derived CDR1 and CDR2 are MGHRA and YSYEKL. V lost 0 bases, J lost 2 bases, and 14 bases lay in between. This CDR3 region has 17 residues. The CDR3 nucleotides read TGCGCCAGCAGCCAAGAAGGAAGGGGGTTTCGCAATCAGCCCCAGCATTTT. This translates into CASSQEGRGFRNQPQHF.

This chain connects TRBV30 to TRBJ2-7; TRBD2 is a possible D gene (6 bases). CDR1 and CDR2 from the germline V gene are GTSNPN and SVGIG (reference sequence). Trimming took off 2 bases at V and 5 bases at J, with 19 bases between the two ends. The CDR3 is made up of 15 amino acids. Here the CDR3 reads CAWSPQRRESDEQYF. CDR3 bases: TGTGCCTGGAGTCCTCAGCGGCGGGAATCGGACGAGCAGTACTTC.

The V gene is TRBV19, the J gene TRBJ2-3; 16 bases match TRBD2. The CDR3 contains 20 residues. The trim removed 3 bases at V and 3 bases at J, leaving 12 bases unmatched. The germline CDR1 and CDR2 sequences are LNHDA and SQIVND (reference sequence). As DNA, the CDR3 is TGTGCCAGTAGTATCTCAACCTTCGGGACTAGCGGGGGGGCAACAGATACGCAGTATTTT. Translation gives CASSISTFGTSGGATDTQYF.

The rearrangement links TRBV5-1 to TRBJ1-1, with unresolved D. CDR1 and CDR2 from the germline V gene are SGHRS and YFSETQ. V gave up 3 bases and J gave up 0 bases, with 12 bases separating them. The CDR3 totals 15 residues. The chain's CDR3 is CASSSGLSMNTEAFF. The CDR3 coding sequence is TGCGCCAGCAGCTCCGGACTCTCGATGAACACTGAAGCTTTCTTT.

V is TRBV7-9 and J is TRBJ1-2, with 8 bases matching TRBD1. The CDR3 is made up of 17 amino acids. The germline CDR1 and CDR2 sequences are SEHNR and FQNEAQ (reference sequence). V shed 4 bases, J shed 6 bases, and the junction held 16 bases outside the gene matches. The CDR3 loop is CASSSSGGVGREDGYTF. The CDR3 coding sequence is TGTGCCAGCAGCTCCTCAGGGGGCGTCGGGAGAGAGGATGGCTACACCTTC.

This chain uses TRBV7-9 with TRBJ2-7, with D tentatively TRBD1 (6 bases). The CDR3 runs to 15 residues. CDR1 SEHNR and CDR2 FQNEAQ come from the germline V gene (reference sequence). Trimming left V 5 bases short and J 0 bases short, with 14 bases between. CDR3 amino acids: CASSRIRGSSYEQYF. DNA of the CDR3: TGTGCCAGCAGCCGAATCAGGGGTAGCTCCTACGAGCAGTACTTC.

CDR3 DNA: TGTGCCAGCAGCTTAGTGGGACAGGGGGCGGGAGAGCAGTACTTC. Translated, it gives CASSLVGQGAGEQYF. The chain employs TRBV7-6 and TRBJ2-7; 12 bases match TRBD1. Germline CDR1 and CDR2: SGHVS and FNYEAQ. Trimming removed 1 base from V and 7 bases from J; junction bases left unmatched: 5. The CDR3 has 15 amino acids.

The J gene is TRBJ1-5, the V gene TRBV28; 8 bases agree with TRBD1. V was clipped by 6 bases and J by 7 bases; unmatched bases: 11. CDR1 and CDR2 (germline): MDHEN, SYDVKM. The CDR3 covers 15 residues. CDR3 residues: CASRPPDREVQPQHF. CDR3 nucleotide sequence: TGTGCCAGCAGACCTCCGGACAGGGAGGTACAGCCCCAGCATTTT.

This chain joins TRBV4-1 and TRBJ2-7; D may be TRBD1 (6 bases). The CDR3 is 14 residues long. Trimming pared 4 bases from V and 4 bases from J, leaving 14 bases between. The germline V gene has CDR1 MGHRA and CDR2 YSYEKL. The CDR3 protein is CASSLGDILYEQYF. CDR3 bases: TGCGCCAGCAGCCTTGGGGACATATTATACGAGCAGTACTTC.